These 21 T cell receptor beta chains were all obtained from the same sample, sequenced in a study of glioma-infiltrating T cells. The iRepertoire nested amplicon-rescue multiplex PCR amplified TCR alpha and beta CDR3s from RNA. TCRdb passed the multiplex PCR reads through MiXCR, listing each CDR3 protein once. Of about 140,000 distinct CDR3 sequences listed, about two fifths were seen once; the top ten hold roughly 20%. Sequencing was carried out using glioma tissue, nonneoplastic brain tissue, or PBMCs (not recorded which). Receptors originate from a human donor with low-grade glioma or glioblastoma, undergoing nonglioma brain surgery, or in good health (not recorded which).

This clonotype was observed a handful of times. A much larger clone differs by one base, so this may be a read error. Given the absence of the conserved phenylalanine or tryptophan at the CDR3 end, a read error is likely. The genes are TRBV29-1 and TRBJ1-1; D is possibly TRBD1 (6 bases). Germline CDR1 and CDR2: SQVTM and ANQGSEA. With 4 bases removed from V and 5 bases from J, the gap between germline ends came to 14 bases. The CDR3 is 13 amino acids. As DNA, the CDR3 is TGCAGCGTTGCCGGACAGTTGTGGACTGAAGCTTTCCTT. It encodes CSVAGQLWTEAFL.

The chain is built from TRBV19 and TRBJ1-1, with TRBD1 identical over 7 bases. V shed 7 bases and J 0 bases; nucleotides not matched to a gene: 5. CDR1 is LNHDA, CDR2 SQIVND, per germline (reference sequence). CDR3 length: 14 amino acids. CDR3 in amino acids: CASKQQGLNTEAFF. CDR3 DNA: TGTGCCAGTAAACAACAGGGGTTGAACACTGAAGCTTTCTTT.

The J gene is TRBJ2-5, the V gene TRBV20-1; D is undetermined. The CDR3 runs 14 residues. CDR1 DFQATT and CDR2 SNEGSKA come from the germline V gene (reference sequence). Trimming removed 6 bases at V and 4 bases at J, with 18 bases between. CDR3 loop: CSATPLVGIETQYF. The CDR3 bases are TGCAGTGCAACCCCTCTAGTGGGGATAGAGACCCAGTACTTC.

In regard to this clonotype: At one boundary the junction diverges from the germline segment, which might be a read error. The CDR3 reads CASSANEHYF. As DNA, the CDR3 is TGTGCCAGCAGTGCCAACGAGCATTACTTC. The J gene is TRBJ2-7, the V gene TRBV2; no clear D. The V gene's germline CDR1 is SNHLY and CDR2 FYNNEI. The CDR3 loop spans 10 amino acids.

This clonotype appeared a few times. The V call is TRBV6-7, the J call TRBJ2-7, with 9 bases fitting TRBD2. TRBV6-7 is an ORF; its function is uncertain. CDR3 length: 15 amino acids. Losses at the gene ends were 0 bases for V and 2 bases for J; bases not matched to a gene: 2. CDR3 region: CASSYSRLAAYEQYF. In DNA form, the CDR3 reads TGTGCCAGCAGTTACTCGAGACTAGCGGCCTACGAGCAGTACTTC.

The DNA of the CDR3 is TGTGCCAGCAGCTTAGGAACACGCGAAGAGACCCAGTACTTC. It is translated as CASSLGTREETQYF. The chain uses TRBV7-9 and TRBJ2-5, with D unresolved. The V gene's germline CDR1 is SEHNR and CDR2 FQNEAQ (reference sequence). CDR3 size: 14 residues. V was pared by 1 base and J by 3 bases, with 9 bases between.

Points on this clonotype: The germline gene is not matched at one end of the junction; a read error may be the cause. CDR3 amino acids: CASSDSGLGPDTRYF. CDR3 coding DNA: TGTGCCAGCAGTGATAGCGGGTTAGGCCCAGATACGCGGTATTTT. This sequence joins TRBV2 and TRBJ2-3; TRBD2 aligns across 7 bases. CDR1 and CDR2 from the germline V gene are SNHLY and FYNNEI. CDR3 length equals 15 residues.

This clonotype occurred a few times. The J gene is TRBJ2-7, the V gene TRBV7-9, with a tentative D call TRBD2 (5 bases). CDR1 and CDR2 (germline): SEHNR, FQNEAQ (reference sequence). CDR3 size: 14 residues. V dropped 5 bases and J dropped 2 bases, with 13 bases sitting between them. The CDR3 is CASSARVEAYEQYF. The CDR3, as DNA: TGTGCCAGCAGCGCGAGGGTGGAGGCCTACGAGCAGTACTTC.

The chain links TRBV20-1 to TRBJ1-1; D not certain. Looked up from germline, CDR1 is DFQATT and CDR2 is SNEGSKA (reference sequence). This CDR3 has 11 residues. Trimming shortened V by 6 bases and J by 11 bases, and 16 bases separated the two germline ends. CDR3 sequence reads: CSAAFGSGAFF. The CDR3 nucleotides read TGCAGTGCCGCTTTTGGTTCGGGTGCTTTCTTT.

Of note for this clonotype: The junction does not match germline at one end; this may be a read error. The chain is built from TRBV27 and TRBJ1-1, with D hard to call. This CDR3 is 11 amino acids long. The germline CDR1 and CDR2 sequences are MNHEY and SMNVEV (reference sequence). CDR3 bases: TGTGCCAGCAGAAAGAACACTGAAGATTTCTTT. Residues: CASRKNTEDFF.

The V and J genes are TRBV7-9 and TRBJ2-5; 8 bases line up with TRBD2. Germline CDR1 reads SEHNR; CDR2 reads FQNEAQ (reference sequence). J gave up 4 bases and V 0 bases, and 1 base lay outside the gene matches. The CDR3 is made up of 14 amino acids. The CDR3 region has the DNA TGTGCCAGCAGCTTAGCTCTAGCGGGAGAGACCCAGTACTTC. Translating gives CASSLALAGETQYF.

The genes are TRBV6-1 and TRBJ2-3; D gene unclear. Germline values: CDR1 MNHNS, CDR2 SASEGT. CDR3 length: 15 amino acids. V was pared by 2 bases and J by 2 bases, with 11 bases between. The CDR3 here is CASSEKDFNTDTQYF. The CDR3 bases are TGTGCCAGCAGTGAAAAGGATTTTAACACAGATACGCAGTATTTT.

V is TRBV2 and J is TRBJ2-1; 8 bases fit TRBD1. Germline V gene data show CDR1 as SNHLY and CDR2 as FYNNEI. With 4 bases clipped from V and 5 bases from J, the junction kept 4 bases outside the gene matches. There are 14 residues in the CDR3. CDR3 sequence: CASSGQGLDNEQFF. The CDR3 DNA follows: TGTGCCAGCAGTGGACAGGGGTTAGACAATGAGCAGTTCTTC.

The chain uses TRBV20-1 and TRBJ1-1, with D possibly being TRBD1 (6 bases). This CDR3 contains 15 residues. Germline V lookup: CDR1 DFQATT, CDR2 SNEGSKA (reference sequence). The CDR3 spells CIAEIPGHRNTEAFF. The DNA for the CDR3 is TGCATTGCGGAAATTCCGGGACACCGGAACACTGAAGCTTTCTTT.

The sample holds a few counts of this clonotype. V usage is TRBV6-2 or TRBV6-3 and J usage is TRBJ2-1, with 8 positions matching TRBD2. This CDR3 contains 15 residues. The trim removed 4 bases at V and 0 bases at J, leaving 2 bases unmatched. Germline CDR1 reads MNHEY; CDR2 reads SVGEGT. The CDR3 is CASSSSGGSYNEQFF. DNA of the CDR3: TGTGCCAGCAGTTCCAGCGGGGGCTCCTACAATGAGCAGTTCTTC.

This chain uses TRBV5-4 with TRBJ2-1; D remains unclear. V dropped 3 bases and J dropped 6 bases, with 13 bases sitting between them. The CDR3 has 14 residues. Per germline, CDR1 SGHNT and CDR2 YYREEE (reference sequence). The DNA for the CDR3 is TGTGCCAGCAGCTGGGCCAGAGAGGCCAATGAGCAGTTCTTC. Translated, it gives CASSWAREANEQFF.

This clonotype was seen only a few times. CDR3 sequence (DNA): TGTGCCAGCAGTCGGGCCACTAGCTCCTATAATTCACCCCTCCACTTT. Translating it yields CASSRATSSYNSPLHF. This chain links TRBV6-1 with TRBJ1-6; D is unresolved. The germline V gene encodes CDR1 MNHNS and CDR2 SASEGT. CDR3 length: 16 amino acids. Trimming pared 5 bases from V and 0 bases from J, leaving 11 bases between.

The genes are TRBV6-2 or TRBV6-3 and TRBJ2-7, with 12 bases fitting TRBD2. Trimming took 5 bases from V and 0 from J; bases not matched to a gene: 8. The length of the CDR3 is 17 residues. Germline V gives CDR1 MNHEY, CDR2 SVGEGT. The DNA of the CDR3 is TGTGCCAGCAGTCCCCACCGACTAGCGGGAGCCTCCTACGAGCAGTACTTC. Encoded protein: CASSPHRLAGASYEQYF.

J is TRBJ2-7 and V is TRBV7-9; 11 bases are shared with TRBD2. Trimming cost V 8 bases and J 4 bases; bases outside gene matches: 7. This CDR3 has 14 amino acids. Germline V CDR1 and CDR2: SEHNR, FQNEAQ (reference sequence). The CDR3 here is CASQRLAGGYEQYF. CDR3 nucleotide sequence: TGTGCCAGCCAAAGGCTAGCGGGGGGTTACGAGCAGTACTTC.

The chain joins TRBV20-1 to TRBJ2-1; D gene uncertain. The germline V gene encodes CDR1 DFQATT and CDR2 SNEGSKA (reference sequence). V was shortened by 3 bases and J by 4 bases, with 10 bases between the two germline ends. The CDR3 has 13 residues. The CDR3 DNA reads TGCAGTGCTAGCCGGATAACTTACAATGAGCAGTTCTTC. This gives the protein CSASRITYNEQFF.

The chain uses TRBV7-2 and TRBJ2-1, with D unclear. The germline V and J ends were trimmed by 5 bases and 8 bases, with 7 bases remaining between them. The CDR3 is 11 residues long. CDR1 is SGHTA and CDR2 is FQGNSA in the germline V gene. Here the CDR3 reads CASSRSYEQFF. The CDR3 coding sequence is TGTGCCAGCAGCCGGAGCTATGAGCAGTTCTTC.